The sequence of this T cell receptor beta chain was determined in a study of response to subunit inactivated influenza vaccine. The germline gives CDR1 SGHRS, CDR2 YFSETQ. The CDR3 spans 14 residues. This clonotype occurred many times. The junction differs from germline at one of its ends, possibly a read error. Via MiXCR, TCRdb re-called the RT-PCR reads, giving one row per CDR3 protein. The table includes about 830,000 distinct CDR3 sequences, 15% to 20% detected once. The specimen was PBMCs from blood, collected approximately 5 days after vaccination. The V and J genes are TRBV5-1 and TRBJ2-7; maybe TRBD1 (6 bases). The receptor's source is a man aged 45-60 years who received an inactivated influenza vaccine. CDR3: CASSLALTGNEQYF. The DNA for the CDR3 is TGTGCCAGCAGTTTAGCGCTTACAGGGAACGAGCAGTACTTC.